These 13 T cell receptor beta chains were all obtained from the same sample, sequenced in a study of blood T cell repertoires in COVID-19. The data were produced by immunoSEQ multiplex PCR, yet TCRdb's version contains in-frame clones alone and is incomplete. The sample lists 60,000 to 80,000 clones; about 82% were seen once. Material for sequencing was PBMCs or T cells enriched from blood (not recorded which). The receptor set was obtained from a woman aged 40 to 50 with acute COVID-19.

This clone showed up just once. The chain uses TRBV7-9 and TRBJ2-3; no clear D. The length of the CDR3 is 15 residues. Germline-derived CDR1 and CDR2 are SEHNR and FQNEAQ (reference sequence). Trimming removed 5 bases at V and 4 bases at J, with 16 bases between. The CDR3 DNA reads as TGTGCCAGCAGCCCCGACTCTTACCACCCAGATACGCAGTATTTT. It translates to CASSPDSYHPDTQYF.

This chain links TRBV5-1 with TRBJ2-2; D unresolved. CDR1 is SGHRS, CDR2 YFSETQ, per germline. The CDR3 contains 14 residues. V lost 4 bases to trimming and J lost 5 bases, with 12 bases between them. CDR3 nucleotide sequence: TGCGCCAGCAGCCTTACAATGGAGACCGGGGAGCTGTTTTTT. Protein: CASSLTMETGELFF.

This CDR3 is CASSLPGLAGGQETQYF. The CDR3 bases are TGCGCCAGCAGCTTGCCCGGACTAGCGGGGGGGCAAGAGACCCAGTACTTC. The rearrangement joins TRBV5-1 to TRBJ2-5; 15 bases agree with TRBD2. V shed 1 base, J shed 2 bases, and the junction held 3 bases outside the gene matches. The germline CDR1 and CDR2 sequences are SGHRS and YFSETQ. The CDR3 spans 17 residues.

V is TRBV13 and J is TRBJ1-3, with 9 nucleotides matching TRBD1. The germline gives CDR1 PRHDT, CDR2 FYEKMQ (reference sequence). The CDR3 has 14 residues. Trimming at V came to 5 bases and at J to 3 bases, leaving 2 bases not matched to a gene. CDR3 residues: CASSLDRGGNTIYF. The CDR3 nucleotides are TGTGCCAGCAGCCTGGACAGGGGTGGAAACACCATATATTTT.

This chain joins TRBV19 and TRBJ2-4; unclear D gene. Per the germline V gene, CDR1 is LNHDA and CDR2 is SQIVND (reference sequence). Trimming removed 3 bases at V and 2 bases at J, with 11 bases between. The CDR3 totals 15 residues. As DNA, the CDR3 is TGTGCCAGTAGTATTGGCCAAAATTCCAAAAACATTCAGTACTTC. Amino acid sequence: CASSIGQNSKNIQYF.

This clone was picked up a small number of times. The chain carries TRBV4-1 and TRBJ2-2, with D perhaps TRBD1 (7 bases). CDR3 length: 15 residues. The germline gives CDR1 MGHRA, CDR2 YSYEKL. Trimming took 8 bases from V and 6 from J, leaving 19 bases between them. CDR3 region: CASGGWPQGAGELFF. CDR3 sequence (DNA): TGCGCCAGCGGGGGGTGGCCGCAGGGGGCCGGGGAGCTGTTTTTT.

This clone has only one observation. The chain combines TRBV7-9 with TRBJ2-5; D possibly corresponds to TRBD1 (5 bases). The V end was cut by 2 bases, the J end by 9 bases, with 16 bases between. CDR1 and CDR2 (germline): SEHNR, FQNEAQ (reference sequence). The CDR3 consists of 14 residues. DNA for the CDR3: TGTGCCAGCAGCTTACCGACAGACCGCGAACCCCAGTACTTC. It translates to CASSLPTDREPQYF.

The V call is TRBV7-9, the J call TRBJ1-2, with TRBD1 identical over 7 bases. Per germline, CDR1 SEHNR and CDR2 FQNEAQ (reference sequence). The length of the CDR3 is 16 residues. The V segment lost 1 base and the J segment 2 bases; nucleotides outside the gene matches: 7. The CDR3 DNA reads as TGTGCCAGCAGCTTAGGGCCCGGGACAGCGAACTATGGCTACACCTTC. It specifies CASSLGPGTANYGYTF.

The chain uses TRBV11-2 and TRBJ2-1; the D is unclear. CDR3 length equals 14 residues. With 2 bases removed from V and 0 bases from J, the gap between germline ends came to 5 bases. Germline loops: CDR1 SGHAT, CDR2 FQNNGV. CDR3 nucleotide sequence: TGTGCCAGCAGCTTATCGTCCTCCTACAATGAGCAGTTCTTC. The encoded protein is CASSLSSSYNEQFF.

This clone appeared once. The J gene is TRBJ1-1, the V gene TRBV7-9, with 7 positions matching TRBD1. Per the germline V gene, CDR1 is SEHNR and CDR2 is FQNEAQ (reference sequence). Trimming at V came to 1 base and at J to 6 bases, leaving 5 bases not matched to a gene. The CDR3 covers 14 residues. The CDR3 sequence: CASSLVQGSAEAFF. CDR3 bases: TGTGCCAGCAGCTTAGTACAGGGGTCGGCTGAAGCTTTCTTT.

This rearrangement joins TRBV27 to TRBJ2-1; 11 nucleotides agree with TRBD2. Germline V gene sequence: CDR1 MNHEY, CDR2 SMNVEV (reference sequence). V lost 6 bases, J lost 3 bases, and 10 bases stayed unmatched. CDR3 length equals 17 residues. The CDR3 DNA is TGTGCCAGCAGGGGGCTAGCGGGAGGATCTAACTACAATGAGCAGTTCTTC. Its translation is CASRGLAGGSNYNEQFF.

The chain carries TRBV4-2 and TRBJ2-1, with 11 bases lining up with TRBD2. Germline assignment: CDR1 LGHNA and CDR2 YNFKEQ. The V segment lost 3 bases and the J segment 7 bases; nucleotides outside the gene matches: 8. The CDR3 sequence is 16 residues long. CDR3 bases: TGTGCCAGCAGCCAGCTACTAGCGGGAGAATCGAATGAGCAGTTCTTC. Its protein is CASSQLLAGESNEQFF.

The CDR3 sequence is CATEGTSEKLFF. The CDR3 DNA reads TGTGCCACCGAGGGGACAAGTGAAAAACTGTTTTTT. The rearrangement uses TRBV28 and TRBJ1-4, with D perhaps matching TRBD1 (6 bases). Trimming left V 10 bases short and J 7 bases short, with 13 bases between. CDR1 and CDR2 from the germline V gene are MDHEN and SYDVKM. The CDR3 is 12 amino acids.